The source of this TCR beta chain is a study of T cell responses to AZD1222 COVID-19 vaccine (dated by TCRdb to the early 2020s). Regarding the complete study: Because spike-specific TCR depth and breadth did not differ between the two schedules, AZD1222 recipients who got a second dose at roughly 4 weeks were pooled with those who got a second dose at roughly 12 weeks. A total of 230 to 250 trial participants underwent TCR sequencing, of whom more than 200 had received two doses of AZD1222 and 26 had received two doses of the MenACWY control vaccine. Trial participants were enrolled by age into 18-55, 56-69 and 70-plus year subgroups, with roughly 150, 30 and 60 TCR-sequenced participants respectively. Broad study findings and their caveats: The 56-69-year group was small, and its depth increase did not reach significance, likely because of low power. The whole spike protein was spanned by vaccine-associated CD4 TCRs, and dominant responses were seen in regions 160-218 and 743-854. Nearly half of unique spike-specific TCRs reportedly recognized epitopes outside regions mutated in the B.1.351 and B.1.1.7 variants. Because no day 14 peak-response samples were available, the repertoires could be characterized only after the peak T cell response. After two AZD1222 doses, spike-specific TCR breadth and depth were significantly higher than at day 0 and than in MenACWY recipients. Participants were mostly white British and included more females than males, and it was suggested by the authors that clonal diversity may have been underestimated. Conclusions about previously exposed vaccinees are limited, since just a handful of AZD1222 recipients were seropositive for SARS-CoV-2 at baseline.

Reading the label with the study, this specimen's time point is: baseline before first vaccination. Vaccinee samples were obtained from the UK trials COV001 and COV002, which included a single-blind randomized controlled phase 2/3 trial of AZD1222 (ChAdOx1 nCoV-19) in healthy adults. For TCRbeta chain sequencing, PBMC samples were collected from trial participants at day 0 and at day 28 after the second dose. Reading the germline V gene (reference sequence) gives CDR1 LGHDT and CDR2 YNNKEL. Trimming costs V 3 bases and J 1 base, and their ends lie 6 bases apart. The CDR3, cysteine through phenylalanine, is 13 amino acids long. The DNA shown is the 39-base CDR3, in frame from base 1. The CDR3 regions of human TCRbeta chains were subjected to immunosequencing. Per the authors' processing: Repertoire TCRs were matched against a reference library of SARS-CoV-2-specific TCRs generated with the MIRA antigen-specificity platform. Breadth was defined as the fraction of unique TCRs that were SARS-CoV-2-associated, and depth was defined as the fraction of total T cells that were SARS-CoV-2-associated. Each spike-specific TCR was assigned to its reactive spike region and to a CD4 or CD8 class using the MIRA data. Log10-transformed breadth and depth values were compared by one-way ANOVA with Sidak's multiple comparisons tests. Imported from immuneACCESS, the table was reduced by TCRdb to in-frame sequences with V and J called. These copies leave out some clones; in studies compared against another copy, an unresolved V gene accounts for under half, and the cause of the remainder is not known. V, J and clone size derive from that table, while D and trimming were established from the DNA sequence. Within this sample are around 110,000 clones, with around 91% of them counted one time only. The ten largest clones capture over 1.5% of the sample.

Details on this clone: Its antigen is currently not known. No clone much larger than this one lies a single base away; base qualities are absent.

The sequencing used peripheral blood, collected on day 0 of AZD1222 vaccination. The sequence came from an adult in good health. The V gene is TRBV3-1 (or the pseudogene TRBV3-2) and the J gene is TRBJ1-1; no D gene can be assigned with confidence. CDR3 region: CASSQYENTEAFF. The nucleotides read TGTGCCAGCAGCCAGTATGAGAACACTGAAGCTTTCTTT.